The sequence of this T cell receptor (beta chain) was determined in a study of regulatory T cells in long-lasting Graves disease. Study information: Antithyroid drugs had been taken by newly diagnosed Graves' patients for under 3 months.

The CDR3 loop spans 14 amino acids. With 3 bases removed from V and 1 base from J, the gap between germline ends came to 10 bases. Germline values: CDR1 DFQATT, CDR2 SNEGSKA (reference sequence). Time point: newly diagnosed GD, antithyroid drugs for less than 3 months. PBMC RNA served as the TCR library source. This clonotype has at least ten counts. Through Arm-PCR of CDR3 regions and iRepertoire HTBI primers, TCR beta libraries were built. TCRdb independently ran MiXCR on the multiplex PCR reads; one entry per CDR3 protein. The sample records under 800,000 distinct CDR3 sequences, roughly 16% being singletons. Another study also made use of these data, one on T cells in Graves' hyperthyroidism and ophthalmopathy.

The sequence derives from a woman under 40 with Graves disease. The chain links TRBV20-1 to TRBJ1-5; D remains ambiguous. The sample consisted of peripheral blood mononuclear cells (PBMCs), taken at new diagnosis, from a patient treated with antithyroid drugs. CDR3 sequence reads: CSASIAGSNQPQHF. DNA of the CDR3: TGCAGTGCTAGTATAGCGGGGAGCAATCAGCCCCAGCATTTT.